The subject of this entry is one T cell receptor (beta chain). Germline V CDR1 and CDR2: SGDLS, YYNGEE. The germline V and J ends were trimmed by 1 base and 1 base, with 16 bases remaining between them. This CDR3 comprises 17 residues. Cell sorting via CD45RO/CCR7/CD25/CD127/CD95/CD27 was performed to obtain CD4+ naive, central memory, regulatory and stem cell-like memory cells. These data belong to a study of beta chain features in type 1 diabetes. Isolated RNA was reverse transcribed in full, so expressed TCRB transcripts were sequenced. Data came from immunoSEQ multiplex PCR; TCRdb stores just in-frame clones and leaves some out. The repertoire holds hundreds of thousands of clones, with around 10% as singletons.

The V and J genes are TRBV9 and TRBJ2-3; D is undetermined. The specimen was naive CD4+ T cells from blood. The receptor's source is a woman aged 25 to 39 in good health. The chain's CDR3 is CASSVLTAVGGTDTQYF. In DNA form, the CDR3 reads TGTGCCAGCAGCGTATTAACGGCTGTTGGAGGCACAGATACGCAGTATTTT.